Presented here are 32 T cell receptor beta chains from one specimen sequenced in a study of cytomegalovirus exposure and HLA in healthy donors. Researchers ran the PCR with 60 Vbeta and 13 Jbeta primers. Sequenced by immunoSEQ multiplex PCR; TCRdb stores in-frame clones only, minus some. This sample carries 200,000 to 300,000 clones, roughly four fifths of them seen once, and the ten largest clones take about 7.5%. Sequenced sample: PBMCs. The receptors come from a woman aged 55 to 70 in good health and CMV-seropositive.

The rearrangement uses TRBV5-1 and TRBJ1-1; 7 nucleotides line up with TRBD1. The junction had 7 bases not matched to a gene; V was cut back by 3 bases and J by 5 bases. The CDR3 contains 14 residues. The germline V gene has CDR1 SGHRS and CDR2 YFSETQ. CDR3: CASSSDRVVTEAFF. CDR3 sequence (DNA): TGCGCCAGCAGCTCAGACAGGGTAGTGACTGAAGCTTTCTTT. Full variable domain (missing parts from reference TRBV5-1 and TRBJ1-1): KAGVTQTPRYLIKTRGQQVTLSCSPISGHRSVSWYQQTPGQGLQFLFEYFSETQRNKGNFPGRFSGRQFSNSRSEMNVSTLELGDSALYLCASSSDRVVTEAFFGQGTRLTVV.

CDR3 bases: TGCGCCAGCAGCGGGACTAGCGGGAGGGGCACAGATACGCAGTATTTT. It yields the protein CASSGTSGRGTDTQYF. This chain links TRBV5-1 with TRBJ2-3; TRBD2 matches 16 bases. Per the germline V gene, CDR1 is SGHRS and CDR2 is YFSETQ. There are 16 residues in the CDR3. J was trimmed by 1 base and V by 4 bases; bases with no gene match: 0. The whole variable domain, remainder taken from reference TRBV5-1 and TRBJ2-3, is KAGVTQTPRYLIKTRGQQVTLSCSPISGHRSVSWYQQTPGQGLQFLFEYFSETQRNKGNFPGRFSGRQFSNSRSEMNVSTLELGDSALYLCASSGTSGRGTDTQYFGPGTRLTVL.

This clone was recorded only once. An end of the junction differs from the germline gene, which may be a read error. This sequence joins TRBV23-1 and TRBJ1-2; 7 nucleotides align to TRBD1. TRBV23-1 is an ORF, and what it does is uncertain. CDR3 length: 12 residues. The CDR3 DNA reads TGCGCCAGCAGGGAAGGGGGCTATTGCTACACCTTC. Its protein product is CASREGGYCYTF.

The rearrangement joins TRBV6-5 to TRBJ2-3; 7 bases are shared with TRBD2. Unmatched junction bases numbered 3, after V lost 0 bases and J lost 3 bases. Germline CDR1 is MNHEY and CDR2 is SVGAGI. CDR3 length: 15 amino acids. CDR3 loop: CASSYSGGGTDTQYF. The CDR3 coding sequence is TGTGCCAGCAGTTACTCGGGGGGAGGGACAGATACGCAGTATTTT.

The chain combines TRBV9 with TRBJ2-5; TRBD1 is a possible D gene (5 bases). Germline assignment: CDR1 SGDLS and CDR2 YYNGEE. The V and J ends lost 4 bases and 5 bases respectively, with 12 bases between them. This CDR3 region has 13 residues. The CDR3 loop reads CASSPDSAETQYF. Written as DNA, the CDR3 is TGTGCCAGCAGCCCCGACAGCGCGGAGACCCAGTACTTC.

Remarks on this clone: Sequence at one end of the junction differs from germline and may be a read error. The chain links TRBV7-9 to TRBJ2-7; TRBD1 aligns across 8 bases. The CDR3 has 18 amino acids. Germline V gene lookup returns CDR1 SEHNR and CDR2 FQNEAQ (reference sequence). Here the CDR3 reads CSSRGPGTGHTPPYEQYF. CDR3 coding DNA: TGTTCCAGCAGGGGGCCGGGGACAGGCCATACTCCCCCCTACGAGCAGTACTTC.

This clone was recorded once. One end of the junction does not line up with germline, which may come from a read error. The CDR3 DNA follows: TGTGCCACCAGCAGAGTAGGGGGCTCTGGGGCCAGCGTCCTGACTTTC. The encoded protein is CATSRVGGSGASVLTF. The chain recombines TRBV15 with TRBJ2-6; TRBD1 aligns across 7 bases. The germline gives CDR1 LNHNV, CDR2 YYDKDF (reference sequence). The CDR3 runs to 16 residues.

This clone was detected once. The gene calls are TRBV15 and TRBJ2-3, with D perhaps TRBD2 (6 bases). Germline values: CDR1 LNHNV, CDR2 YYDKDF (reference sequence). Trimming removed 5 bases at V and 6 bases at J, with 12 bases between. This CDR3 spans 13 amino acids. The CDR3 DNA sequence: TGTGCCACCAGCGTGACTAGTGGGGATACGCAGTATTTT. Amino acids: CATSVTSGDTQYF.

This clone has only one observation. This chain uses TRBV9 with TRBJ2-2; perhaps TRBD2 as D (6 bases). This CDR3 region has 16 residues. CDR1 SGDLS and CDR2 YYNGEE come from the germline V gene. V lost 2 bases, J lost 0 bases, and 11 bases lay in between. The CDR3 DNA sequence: TGTGCCAGCAGCGTCGATAGCGGAGCGAACACCGGGGAGCTGTTTTTT. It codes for CASSVDSGANTGELFF.

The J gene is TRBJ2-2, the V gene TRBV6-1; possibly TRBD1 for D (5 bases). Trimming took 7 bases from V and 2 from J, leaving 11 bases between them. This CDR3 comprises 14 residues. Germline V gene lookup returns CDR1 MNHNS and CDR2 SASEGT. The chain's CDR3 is CASNPTVNTGELFF. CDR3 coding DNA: TGTGCCAGCAACCCGACAGTAAACACCGGGGAGCTGTTTTTT.

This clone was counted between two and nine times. The CDR3 DNA follows: TGTGCCAGTAGTTTGCTAGCGGGAGTTGGTGAGCAGTTCTTC. This gives the protein CASSLLAGVGEQFF. The chain couples TRBV19 to TRBJ2-1; 10 bases align to TRBD2. The CDR3 has 14 residues. Germline CDR1 and CDR2: LNHDA and SQIVND (reference sequence). V dropped 5 bases and J dropped 9; count of bases not matched to a gene: 7. Complete variable domain (other parts from reference TRBV19 and TRBJ2-1): DGGITQSPKYLFRKEGQNVTLSCEQNLNHDAMYWYRQDPGQGLRLIYYSQIVNDFQKGDIAEGYSVSREKKESFPLTVTSAQKNPTAFYLCASSLLAGVGEQFFGPGTRLTVL.

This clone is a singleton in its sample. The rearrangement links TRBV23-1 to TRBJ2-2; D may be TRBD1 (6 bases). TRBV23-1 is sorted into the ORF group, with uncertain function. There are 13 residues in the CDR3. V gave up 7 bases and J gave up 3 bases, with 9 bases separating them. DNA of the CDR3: TGCGCCAGCACCCACAGGGACACCGGGGAGCTGTTTTTT. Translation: CASTHRDTGELFF.

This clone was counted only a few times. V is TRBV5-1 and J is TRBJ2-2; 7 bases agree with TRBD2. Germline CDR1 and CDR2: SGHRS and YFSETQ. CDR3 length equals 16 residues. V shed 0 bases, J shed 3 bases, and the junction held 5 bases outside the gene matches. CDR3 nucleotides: TGCGCCAGCAGCTTGGCTAGCGGTTCTCACACCGGGGAGCTGTTTTTT. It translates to CASSLASGSHTGELFF.

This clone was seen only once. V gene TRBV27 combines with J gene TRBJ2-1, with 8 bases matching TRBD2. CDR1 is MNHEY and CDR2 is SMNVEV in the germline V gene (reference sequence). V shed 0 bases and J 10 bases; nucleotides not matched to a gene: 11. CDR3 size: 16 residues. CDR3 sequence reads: CASSLSGSGRSWEQFF. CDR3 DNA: TGTGCCAGCAGTTTATCCGGGAGCGGGAGAAGTTGGGAGCAGTTCTTC.

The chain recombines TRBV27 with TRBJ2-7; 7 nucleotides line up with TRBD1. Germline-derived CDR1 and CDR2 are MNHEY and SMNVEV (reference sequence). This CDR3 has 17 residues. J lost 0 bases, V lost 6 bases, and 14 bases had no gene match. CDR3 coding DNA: TGTGCCAGCAGACCGACAGGGTGGGGTTCGGGCTCCTACGAGCAGTACTTC. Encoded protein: CASRPTGWGSGSYEQYF.

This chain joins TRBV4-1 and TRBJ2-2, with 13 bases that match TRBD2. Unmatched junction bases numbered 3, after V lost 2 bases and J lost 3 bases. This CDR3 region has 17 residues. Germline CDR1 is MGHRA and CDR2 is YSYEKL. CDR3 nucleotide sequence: TGCGCCAGCAGCCAACAACTAGCGGGAGGGTACACCGGGGAGCTGTTTTTT. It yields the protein CASSQQLAGGYTGELFF.

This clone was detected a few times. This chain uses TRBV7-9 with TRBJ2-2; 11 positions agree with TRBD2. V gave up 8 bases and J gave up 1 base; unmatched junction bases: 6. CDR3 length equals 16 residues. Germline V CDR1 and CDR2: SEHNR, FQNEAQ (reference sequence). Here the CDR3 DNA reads TGTGCCAGCCGTTTGGGACTAGCGGTGAACACCGGGGAGCTGTTTTTT. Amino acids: CASRLGLAVNTGELFF.

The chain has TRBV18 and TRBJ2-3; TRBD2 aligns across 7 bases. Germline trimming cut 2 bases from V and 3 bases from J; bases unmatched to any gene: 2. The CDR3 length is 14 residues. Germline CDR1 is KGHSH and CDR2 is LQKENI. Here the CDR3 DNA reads TGTGCCAGCTCACCAGGGAGGGCTACAGATACGCAGTATTTT. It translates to CASSPGRATDTQYF.

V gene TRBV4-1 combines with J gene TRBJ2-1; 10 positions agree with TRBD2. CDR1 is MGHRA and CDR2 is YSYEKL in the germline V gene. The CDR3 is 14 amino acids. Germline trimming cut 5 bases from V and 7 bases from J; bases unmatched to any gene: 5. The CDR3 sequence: CASSFGLAANEQFF. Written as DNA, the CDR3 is TGCGCCAGCAGCTTTGGACTAGCGGCAAATGAGCAGTTCTTC.

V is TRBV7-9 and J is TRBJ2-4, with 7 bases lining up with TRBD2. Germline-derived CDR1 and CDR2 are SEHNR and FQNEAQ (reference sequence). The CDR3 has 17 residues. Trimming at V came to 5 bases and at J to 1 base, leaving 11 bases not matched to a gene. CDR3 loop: CASSPGGALSAKNIQYF. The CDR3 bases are TGTGCCAGCAGCCCGGGGGGTGCTCTCAGTGCCAAAAACATTCAGTACTTC. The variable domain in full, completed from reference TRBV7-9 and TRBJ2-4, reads DTGVSQNPRHKITKRGQNVTFRCDPISEHNRLYWYRQTLGQGPEFLTYFQNEAQLEKSRLLSDRFSAERPKGSFSTLEIQRTEQGDSAMYLCASSPGGALSAKNIQYFGAGTRLSVL.

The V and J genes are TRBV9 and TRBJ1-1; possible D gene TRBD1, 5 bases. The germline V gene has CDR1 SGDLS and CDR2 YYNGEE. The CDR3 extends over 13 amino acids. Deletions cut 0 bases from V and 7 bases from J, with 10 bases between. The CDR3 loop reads CASSVEGTNEAFF. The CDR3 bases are TGTGCCAGCAGCGTAGAAGGGACTAATGAAGCTTTCTTT.

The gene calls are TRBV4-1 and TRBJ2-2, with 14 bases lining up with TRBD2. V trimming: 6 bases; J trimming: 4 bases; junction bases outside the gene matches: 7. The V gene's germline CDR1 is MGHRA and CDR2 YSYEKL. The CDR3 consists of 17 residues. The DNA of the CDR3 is TGCGCCAGCAGGCGACTAGCGGGAGGGCGGGGCACCGGGGAGCTGTTTTTT. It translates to CASRRLAGGRGTGELFF.

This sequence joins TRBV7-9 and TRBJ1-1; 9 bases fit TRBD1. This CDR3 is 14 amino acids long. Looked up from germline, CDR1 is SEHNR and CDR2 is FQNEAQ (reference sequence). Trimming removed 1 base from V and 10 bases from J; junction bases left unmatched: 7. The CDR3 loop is CASSLGTGDAGAFF. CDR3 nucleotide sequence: TGTGCCAGCAGCTTAGGGACAGGGGACGCTGGAGCTTTCTTT.

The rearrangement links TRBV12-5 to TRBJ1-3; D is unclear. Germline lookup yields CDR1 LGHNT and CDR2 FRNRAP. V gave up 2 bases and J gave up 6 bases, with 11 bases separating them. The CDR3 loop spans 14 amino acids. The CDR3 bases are TGTGCTAGTGGTTTGCGAGGGAAGGAAAACACCATATATTTT. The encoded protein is CASGLRGKENTIYF.

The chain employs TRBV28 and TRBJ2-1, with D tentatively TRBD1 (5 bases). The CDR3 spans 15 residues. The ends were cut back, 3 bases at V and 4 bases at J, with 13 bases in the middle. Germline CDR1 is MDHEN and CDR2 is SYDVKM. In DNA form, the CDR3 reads TGTGCCAGCAGTTTCTCCCTCACAGGATACAATGAGCAGTTCTTC. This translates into CASSFSLTGYNEQFF.

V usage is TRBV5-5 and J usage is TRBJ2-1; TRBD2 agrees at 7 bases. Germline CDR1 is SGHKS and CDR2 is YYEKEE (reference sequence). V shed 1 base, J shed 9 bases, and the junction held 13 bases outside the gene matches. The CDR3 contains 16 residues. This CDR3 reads CASSLLAGEASGEQFF. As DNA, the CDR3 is TGTGCCAGCAGCTTGCTGGCGGGAGAGGCATCGGGTGAGCAGTTCTTC.

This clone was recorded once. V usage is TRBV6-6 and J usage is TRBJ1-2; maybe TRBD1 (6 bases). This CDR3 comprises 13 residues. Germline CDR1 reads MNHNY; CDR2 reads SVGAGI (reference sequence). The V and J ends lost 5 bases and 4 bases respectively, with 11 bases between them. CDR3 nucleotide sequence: TGTGCCAGCAGTAACAGGGCAGGCTATGGCTACACCTTC. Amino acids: CASSNRAGYGYTF.

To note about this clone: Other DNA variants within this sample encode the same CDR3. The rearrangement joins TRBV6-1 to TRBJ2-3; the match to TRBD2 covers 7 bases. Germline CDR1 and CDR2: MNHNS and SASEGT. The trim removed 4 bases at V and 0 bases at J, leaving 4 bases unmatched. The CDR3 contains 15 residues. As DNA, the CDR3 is TGTGCCAGCAGTGGGCGGGAGAGCAGCACAGATACGCAGTATTTT. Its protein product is CASSGRESSTDTQYF.

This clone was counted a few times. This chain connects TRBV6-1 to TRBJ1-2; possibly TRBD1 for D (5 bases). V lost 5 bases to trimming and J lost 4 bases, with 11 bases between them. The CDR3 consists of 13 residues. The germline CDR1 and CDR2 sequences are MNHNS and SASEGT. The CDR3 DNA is TGTGCCAGCAGTAAGGACGGGGGCTATGGCTACACCTTC. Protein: CASSKDGGYGYTF.

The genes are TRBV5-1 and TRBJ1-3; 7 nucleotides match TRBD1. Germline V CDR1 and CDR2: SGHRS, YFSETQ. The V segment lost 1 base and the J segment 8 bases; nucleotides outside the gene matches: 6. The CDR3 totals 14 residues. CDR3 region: CASSLTGVLDTIYF. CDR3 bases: TGCGCCAGCAGCTTGACAGGGGTTTTAGACACCATATATTTT.

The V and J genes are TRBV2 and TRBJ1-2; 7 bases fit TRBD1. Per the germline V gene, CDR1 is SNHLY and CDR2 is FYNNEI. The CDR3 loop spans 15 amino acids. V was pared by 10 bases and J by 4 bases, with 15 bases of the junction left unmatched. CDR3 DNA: TGTGCCACACACGCTGACTCGGGACAGCCCTATGGCTACACCTTC. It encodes CATHADSGQPYGYTF.

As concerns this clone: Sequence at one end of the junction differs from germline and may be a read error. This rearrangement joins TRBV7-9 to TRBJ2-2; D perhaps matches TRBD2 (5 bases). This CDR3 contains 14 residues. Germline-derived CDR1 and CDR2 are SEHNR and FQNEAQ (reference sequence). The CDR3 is CASSPFTNTGELLF. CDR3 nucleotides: TGTGCCAGCAGCCCGTTTACGAACACCGGGGAGCTGCTTTTT.